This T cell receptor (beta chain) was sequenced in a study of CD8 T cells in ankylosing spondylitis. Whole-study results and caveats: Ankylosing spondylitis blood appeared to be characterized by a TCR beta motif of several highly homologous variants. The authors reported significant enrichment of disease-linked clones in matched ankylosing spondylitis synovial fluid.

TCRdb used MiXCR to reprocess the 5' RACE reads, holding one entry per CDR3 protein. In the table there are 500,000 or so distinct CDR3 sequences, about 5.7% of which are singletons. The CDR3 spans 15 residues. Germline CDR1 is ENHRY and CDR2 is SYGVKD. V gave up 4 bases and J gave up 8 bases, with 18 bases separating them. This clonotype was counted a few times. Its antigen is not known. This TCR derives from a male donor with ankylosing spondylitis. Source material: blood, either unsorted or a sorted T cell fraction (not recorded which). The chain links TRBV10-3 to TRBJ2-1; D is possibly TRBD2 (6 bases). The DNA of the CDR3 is TGTGCCATCAGTGCCGCCCGGAGGGAGGCCGATGAGCAGTTCTTC. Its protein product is CAISAARREADEQFF.